A single TCR beta chain is shown here with its context. Data came from immunoSEQ multiplex PCR; TCRdb stores just in-frame clones and leaves some out. The repertoire includes under 80,000 clones, roughly 92% of them detected once, and over 3.5% sits in the top ten. The data stem from a study of T cell changes during pregnancy in multiple sclerosis. This CDR3 contains 13 residues. V shed 5 bases and J shed 2 bases, with 10 bases lying between them. Per the germline V gene, CDR1 is MNHEY and CDR2 is SVGAGI. The TCR was taken from a female donor in good health, enrolled as a control in a pregnancy study. V is TRBV6-5 and J is TRBJ2-7, with a tentative D call TRBD1 (6 bases). The source material was peripheral blood, sampled after pregnancy. The CDR3 loop is CASSPPGAYEQYF. CDR3 DNA: TGTGCCAGCAGTCCTCCAGGGGCCTACGAGCAGTACTTC.